These 9 T cell receptor beta chains were sequenced from one sample in a study of T cell responses to AZD1222 COVID-19 vaccine. Using immunoSEQ multiplex PCR, the repertoire was profiled, and TCRdb retains in-frame clones only, with some absent. The sample has more than 150,000 clones, 80% to 95% seen once. Sample: peripheral blood, taken on day 0 of AZD1222 vaccination. The receptors come from an adult in good health.

The CDR3 region is CASSFGGYYGYTF. The CDR3 region has the DNA TGTGCCAGCAGTTTCGGGGGGTACTATGGCTACACCTTC. The rearrangement joins TRBV28 to TRBJ1-2, with a tentative D call TRBD1 (5 bases). Trimming took off 3 bases at V and 3 bases at J, with 8 bases between the two ends. The germline CDR1 and CDR2 sequences are MDHEN and SYDVKM. The CDR3 has 13 residues.

The chain combines TRBV19 with TRBJ2-1, with 9 bases aligning to TRBD2. With V trimmed by 10 bases and J by 6 bases, 4 bases remained unmatched. The CDR3 consists of 12 residues. Germline lookup yields CDR1 LNHDA and CDR2 SQIVND (reference sequence). The CDR3 DNA reads TGTGCCACGAGCGGGAGGCGCAATGAGCAGTTCTTC. Its protein is CATSGRRNEQFF.

The chain uses TRBV3-1 (or the pseudogene TRBV3-2) and TRBJ2-5; 9 nucleotides line up with TRBD1. The CDR3 length is 16 residues. CDR1 and CDR2 (germline): LGHDT, YNNKEL (reference sequence). Trimming cost V 1 base and J 2 bases; bases outside gene matches: 5. The CDR3 loop reads CASSQAGQGLQETQYF. In DNA, the CDR3 is TGTGCCAGCAGCCAAGCGGGACAGGGTCTACAAGAGACCCAGTACTTC.

The chain has TRBV13 and TRBJ1-1; maybe TRBD1 (5 bases). The CDR3 consists of 14 residues. The V end lost 5 bases, the J end lost 7 bases, and 17 bases lay between the germline ends. The germline CDR1 and CDR2 sequences are PRHDT and FYEKMQ (reference sequence). CDR3 loop: CASSRGTLNLEAFF. The CDR3, as DNA: TGTGCCAGCAGCCGGGGGACCCTAAACCTTGAAGCTTTCTTT.

In DNA, the CDR3 is TGCGCCAGCAGCCTACAACCGACAGGACTAGATGAAAAACTGTTTTTT. Its protein is CASSLQPTGLDEKLFF. The V call is TRBV5-1, the J call TRBJ1-4; the D gene is possibly TRBD1 (6 bases). The CDR3 sequence is 16 residues long. Trimming took 4 bases from V and 6 from J, leaving 19 bases between them. The V gene's germline CDR1 is SGHRS and CDR2 YFSETQ.

As for this clone: No conserved phenylalanine or tryptophan is present at the end of the CDR3, so a read error is the likely explanation. It is unclear where the CDR3 begins or ends on the DNA, so no DNA is shown, and the CDR3 is as TCRdb lists it. This chain uses TRBV15 with TRBJ1-2; the D call of TRBD1 is as the table states it, not checked on the DNA. The CDR3 sequence runs 13 residues, both termini included. Germline values: CDR1 LNHNV, CDR2 YYDKDF (reference sequence). The CDR3 is CATSRGTGRTLIV.

This clone was counted a few times. The chain carries TRBV25-1 and TRBJ1-2, with 8 positions matching TRBD1. V was pared by 1 base and J by 6 bases, with 13 bases of the junction left unmatched. Germline CDR1 MGHDK, CDR2 SYGVNS. The CDR3 loop spans 17 amino acids. CDR3 DNA sequence: TGTGCCAGCAGTGAATTCTGGCAGGGGGCGGGCGGGAATGGCTACACCTTC. Its protein product is CASSEFWQGAGGNGYTF.

CDR3 bases: TGTGCCAGCAGCCAGGAAACCTATAGCACAGATACGCAGTATTTT. It translates to CASSQETYSTDTQYF. The chain is built from TRBV14 and TRBJ2-3, with D hard to call. The CDR3 is made up of 15 amino acids. V was pared by 3 bases and J by 0 bases, with 10 bases between. CDR1 is SGHDN and CDR2 is FVKESK in the germline V gene. Together with reference TRBV14 and TRBJ2-3, the CDR3 gives the full variable domain: EAGVTQFPSHSVIEKGQTVTLRCDPISGHDNLYWYRRVMGKEIKFLLHFVKESKQDESGMPNNRFLAERTGGTYSTLKVQPAELEDSGVYFCASSQETYSTDTQYFGPGTRLTVL.

The rearrangement joins TRBV18 to TRBJ1-1; D may be TRBD1 (5 bases). The germline CDR1 and CDR2 sequences are KGHSH and LQKENI. V was trimmed by 4 bases and J by 4 bases, leaving 13 bases between them. This CDR3 has 14 amino acids. DNA for the CDR3: TGTGCCAGCTCACTTAGGGGTAAGGGCACTGAAGCTTTCTTT. The encoded protein is CASSLRGKGTEAFF.